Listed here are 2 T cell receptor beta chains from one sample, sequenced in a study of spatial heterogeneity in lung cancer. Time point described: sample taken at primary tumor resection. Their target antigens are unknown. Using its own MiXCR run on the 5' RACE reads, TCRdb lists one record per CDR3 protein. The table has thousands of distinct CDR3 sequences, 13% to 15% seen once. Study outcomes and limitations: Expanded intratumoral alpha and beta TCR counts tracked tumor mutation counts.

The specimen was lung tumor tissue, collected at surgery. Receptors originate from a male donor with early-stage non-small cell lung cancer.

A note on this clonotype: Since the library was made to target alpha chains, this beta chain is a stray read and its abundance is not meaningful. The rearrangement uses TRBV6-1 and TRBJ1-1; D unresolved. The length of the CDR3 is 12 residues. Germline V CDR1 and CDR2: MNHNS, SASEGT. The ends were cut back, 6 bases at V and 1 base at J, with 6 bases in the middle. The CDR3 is CASRTANTEAFF. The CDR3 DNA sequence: TGTGCCAGCAGGACGGCGAACACTGAAGCTTTCTTT.

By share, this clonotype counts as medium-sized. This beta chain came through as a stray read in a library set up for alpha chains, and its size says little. This CDR3 reads CASSLAGTDYGYTF. CDR3 DNA: TGTGCCAGCAGCTTAGCCGGGACAGACTATGGCTACACCTTC. This sequence joins TRBV7-2 and TRBJ1-2; TRBD1 aligns across 7 bases. CDR1 SGHTA and CDR2 FQGNSA come from the germline V gene. The length of the CDR3 is 14 residues. Trimming at V came to 0 bases and at J to 3 bases, leaving 1 base not matched to a gene.